This T cell receptor beta chain was identified during a study of T cell responses to AZD1222 COVID-19 vaccine. General study points: Regions left unmutated in variants are reportedly the target of nearly half of spike-specific TCRs. There were repertoire samples only from the period after the peak T cell response.

Notes on this clone: Antigen: not known.

Assay: immunoSEQ multiplex PCR; the TCRdb copy retains only in-frame clones and omits some. The table has some 200,000 clones, approximately 93% seen once; the top ten hold approximately 1%. V lost 4 bases, J lost 0 bases, and 17 bases lay in between. CDR3 length: 17 amino acids. CDR1 is SGHRS and CDR2 is YFSETQ in the germline V gene. Specimen: peripheral blood, collected 28 days after the second AZD1222 dose. The clonotype originates from an adult who received the AZD1222 COVID-19 vaccine. V is TRBV5-1 and J is TRBJ1-3; no definite D call. As DNA, the CDR3 is TGCGCCAGCAGCATTACACCGGACGGACTCTCTGGAAACACCATATATTTT. This encodes CASSITPDGLSGNTIYF.